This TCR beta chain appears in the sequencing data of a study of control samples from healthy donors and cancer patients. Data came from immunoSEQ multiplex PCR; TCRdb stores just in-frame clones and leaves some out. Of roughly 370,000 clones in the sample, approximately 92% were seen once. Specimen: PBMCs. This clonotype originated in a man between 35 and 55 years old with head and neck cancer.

This CDR3 is CASSQDPGSSNTEAFF. The CDR3 region has the DNA TGCGCCAGCAGCCAAGACCCAGGTTCGTCCAACACTGAAGCTTTCTTT. This chain links TRBV4-1 with TRBJ1-1; no clear D gene. This CDR3 region has 16 residues. Germline CDR1 and CDR2: MGHRA and YSYEKL. The V and J ends lost 0 bases and 2 bases respectively, with 13 bases between them.